These 5 T cell receptor beta chains were sequenced from one sample in a study of blood T cell repertoires in COVID-19. Here immunoSEQ multiplex PCR was the method, and the copy in TCRdb shows in-frame clones only, minus some. The sample has approximately 160,000 clones; over 60% are singletons. The sequenced material came from peripheral blood. The receptors originated from a man between 60 and 75 years old with acute or convalescent COVID-19.

This sequence joins TRBV7-9 and TRBJ2-3, with TRBD2 identical over 12 bases. The CDR3 has 18 amino acids. J was trimmed by 2 bases and V by 3 bases; bases with no gene match: 9. Germline V gene lookup returns CDR1 SEHNR and CDR2 FQNEAQ (reference sequence). The CDR3 protein is CASSFRLGTSGLTDTQYF. CDR3 DNA: TGTGCCAGCAGCTTTCGGTTGGGGACTAGCGGGCTCACAGATACGCAGTATTTT.

For the CDR3, the DNA is TGTGCCAGCAGCTCGACAGGGGGCTTTGTTCAGCCCCAGCATTTT. The encoded protein is CASSSTGGFVQPQHF. The J gene is TRBJ1-5, the V gene TRBV5-6, with 10 bases lining up with TRBD1. Germline CDR1 reads SGHDT; CDR2 reads YYEEEE. The CDR3 runs 15 residues. With 3 bases clipped from V and 6 bases from J, the junction kept 6 bases outside the gene matches.

This clone was detected only once. The V call is TRBV19, the J call TRBJ1-5, with no clear D. Germline CDR1 is LNHDA and CDR2 is SQIVND (reference sequence). This CDR3 has 13 residues. Trimming shortened V by 3 bases and J by 6 bases, and 9 bases separated the two germline ends. The CDR3 sequence is CASSMREFQPQHF. CDR3 DNA: TGTGCCAGTAGTATGAGGGAGTTTCAGCCCCAGCATTTT.

The genes are TRBV18 and TRBJ2-5; TRBD1 agrees at 8 bases. Looked up from germline, CDR1 is KGHSH and CDR2 is LQKENI. This CDR3 region has 15 residues. V lost 0 bases and J lost 2; bases outside the gene matches: 2. The CDR3: CASSPPGQEQETQYF. CDR3 in DNA: TGTGCCAGCTCACCACCGGGACAGGAACAAGAGACCCAGTACTTC.

The chain carries TRBV19 and TRBJ1-2, with unresolved D. This CDR3 region has 12 residues. Per germline, CDR1 LNHDA and CDR2 SQIVND (reference sequence). V was shortened by 2 bases and J by 3 bases, with 4 bases between the two germline ends. CDR3 sequence (DNA): TGTGCCAGTAGTATAACAGACTATGGCTACACCTTC. Protein sequence: CASSITDYGYTF.